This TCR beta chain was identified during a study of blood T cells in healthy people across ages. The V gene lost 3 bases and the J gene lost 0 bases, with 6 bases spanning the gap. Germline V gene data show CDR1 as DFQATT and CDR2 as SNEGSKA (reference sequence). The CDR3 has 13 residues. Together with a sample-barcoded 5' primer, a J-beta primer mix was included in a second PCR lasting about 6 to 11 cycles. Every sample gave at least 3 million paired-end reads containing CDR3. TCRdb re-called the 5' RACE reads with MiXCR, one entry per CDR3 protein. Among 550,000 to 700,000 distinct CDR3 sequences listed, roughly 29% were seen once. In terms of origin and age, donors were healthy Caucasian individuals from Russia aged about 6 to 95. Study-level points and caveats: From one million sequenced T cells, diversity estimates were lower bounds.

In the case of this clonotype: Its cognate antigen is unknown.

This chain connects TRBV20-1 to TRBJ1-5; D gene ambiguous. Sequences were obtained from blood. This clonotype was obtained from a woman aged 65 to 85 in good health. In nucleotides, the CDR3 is TGCAGTGCTAGTGAACATAGCAATCAGCCCCAGCATTTT. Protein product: CSASEHSNQPQHF.